This T cell receptor beta chain was sequenced during a study of blood T cell repertoires in COVID-19. CDR1 and CDR2 from the germline V gene are SEHNR and FQNEAQ (reference sequence). The CDR3 spans 16 residues. Trimming stripped 5 bases from V and 8 bases from J, with 22 bases between. Clones were sequenced by immunoSEQ multiplex PCR, and TCRdb holds only the in-frame ones, with some missing. The table records approximately 84,000 clones, 70% to 80% of them present only once. This chain connects TRBV7-9 to TRBJ2-1; TRBD2 might be the D (5 bases). This sequence was found in a human donor in a cohort sampled during active COVID-19. The sample was peripheral blood. The CDR3 is CASSPKLEGRLDEQFF. CDR3 nucleotide sequence: TGTGCCAGCAGCCCTAAACTAGAGGGCAGGTTGGATGAGCAGTTCTTC.